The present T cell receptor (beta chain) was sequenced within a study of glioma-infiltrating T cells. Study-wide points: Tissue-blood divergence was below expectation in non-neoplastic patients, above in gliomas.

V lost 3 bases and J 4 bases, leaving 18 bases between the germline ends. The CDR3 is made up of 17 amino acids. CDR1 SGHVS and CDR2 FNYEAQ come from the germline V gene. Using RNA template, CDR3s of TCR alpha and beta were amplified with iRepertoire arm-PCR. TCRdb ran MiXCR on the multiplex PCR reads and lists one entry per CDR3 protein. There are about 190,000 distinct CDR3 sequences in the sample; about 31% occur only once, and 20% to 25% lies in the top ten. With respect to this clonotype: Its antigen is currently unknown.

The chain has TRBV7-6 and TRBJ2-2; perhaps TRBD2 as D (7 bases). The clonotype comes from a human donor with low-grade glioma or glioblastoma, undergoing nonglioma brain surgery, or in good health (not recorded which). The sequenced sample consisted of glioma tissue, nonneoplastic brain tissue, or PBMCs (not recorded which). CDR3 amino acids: CASSFPRGALSTGELFF. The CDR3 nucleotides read TGTGCCAGCAGCTTTCCCCGGGGGGCCCTTTCCACCGGGGAGCTGTTTTTT.